These 3 T cell receptor beta chains share one sample of origin, sequenced in a study of beta chain features in type 1 diabetes. The sequenced template was cDNA made from the entire isolated RNA. Profiling relied on immunoSEQ multiplex PCR, and the TCRdb table lists in-frame clones only, not all of them. The sample carries hundreds of thousands of clones, over 13% recorded once. General study findings and limits: Among patients with Type 1 diabetes, TCRB CDR3s were moderately but significantly shorter in every one of the four CD4+ subsets.

These receptors lack a known antigen. Material: naive CD4+ T cells from blood. The receptors stem from a man younger than 35 with type 1 diabetes.

This clone was observed a few times. V usage is TRBV5-1 and J usage is TRBJ2-7; either TRBD1 or TRBD2 may supply D (6 bases each). Germline V gene data show CDR1 as SGHRS and CDR2 as YFSETQ. V was trimmed by 8 bases and J by 1 base, leaving 19 bases between them. The CDR3 extends over 15 amino acids. CDR3 bases: TGCGCCAGTAGGGCGGGGTACCAGGGGTCCTACGAGCAGTACTTC. Translating gives CASRAGYQGSYEQYF.

This clone appeared a few times. This chain connects TRBV29-1 to TRBJ2-5, with a tentative D call TRBD2 (6 bases). CDR1 is SQVTM and CDR2 is ANQGSEA in the germline V gene. V lost 0 bases, J lost 4 bases, and 27 bases lay in between. The CDR3 is 19 amino acids. The CDR3 loop is CSVEEPSTRARHIGETQYF. In DNA form, the CDR3 reads TGCAGCGTTGAAGAGCCTTCGACTAGGGCACGTCATATTGGAGAGACCCAGTACTTC.

This clone was detected a few times. The rearrangement uses TRBV25-1 and TRBJ2-7; 10 positions agree with TRBD1. Germline CDR1 is MGHDK and CDR2 is SYGVNS. V trimming: 3 bases; J trimming: 1 base; junction bases outside the gene matches: 9. The CDR3 contains 17 residues. CDR3 region: CASSDYAGTGVSYEQYF. The CDR3, as DNA: TGTGCCAGCAGTGATTACGCCGGGACAGGGGTGTCCTACGAGCAGTACTTC.